These T cell receptor beta chains were read from a single sample in a study of T cell responses to AZD1222 COVID-19 vaccine. The data were produced by immunoSEQ multiplex PCR, yet TCRdb's version contains in-frame clones alone and is incomplete. The data contain about 130,000 clones, more than 85% of them singletons. The sample in question was peripheral blood, obtained 28 days after the second AZD1222 dose. The receptors originated from an adult who received the AZD1222 COVID-19 vaccine. The conserved cysteine and the conserved F or W are not part of the CDR3 here. For some rows the clone size is stated as once, few or many, or as a class when expanded; others skip it.

J gene | V gene | clone size | CDR3 protein
TRBJ1-6 | TRBV30 | NA | AWTLLGVNNSPLH
TRBJ1-2 | TRBV18 | NA | ASSDLQGSYGYT
TRBJ1-1 | TRBV19 | once | ASRPDRNTEAF
TRBJ2-2 | TRBV18 | NA | ASSQTGGTGELF
TRBJ2-2 | TRBV7-2 | once | ASRPTSNTGELF
TRBJ1-2 | TRBV21-1 | NA | ASSPTSISYT
TRBJ2-2 | TRBV6-5 | once | ASSLLADNTGELF
TRBJ1-5 | TRBV3-1/TRBV3-2 | NA | ASSRGTGTSNQPQH
TRBJ1-6 | TRBV6-5 | NA | ASSYGKWGSPLH
TRBJ2-7 | TRBV5-6 | NA | ASSFGHSSYEQY
TRBJ2-3 | TRBV6-5 | NA | ASRMTSGGTDTQY
TRBJ2-4 | TRBV9 | NA | ASSVGVAGQGGIQY
TRBJ1-3 | TRBV12-3/TRBV12-4 | NA | ASSPGRRDTIY
TRBJ1-2 | TRBV7-2 | NA | ASSLDGNYGYT
TRBJ2-7 | TRBV15 | NA | ATSTRKTGDEQY
TRBJ2-3 | TRBV28 | once | ASSLYAGTGTTDTQY
TRBJ1-5 | TRBV29-1 | NA | SVGGNGQPQH
TRBJ1-1 | TRBV9 | once | ASSEDGQGGMDAF
TRBJ1-4 | TRBV3-1/TRBV3-2 | NA | ASSQSGGEKLF
TRBJ2-2 | TRBV2 | NA | ASRLAFANTGELF
TRBJ2-5 | TRBV25-1 | once | ASSEEGFTSWQETQY
TRBJ2-3 | TRBV7-3 | once | ASSVLAGGGTDTQY
TRBJ1-2 | TRBV30 | NA | AWSLKDRGGCYT
TRBJ1-3 | TRBV12-3/TRBV12-4 | NA | ASSLTSGNTIY
TRBJ1-2 | TRBV18 | NA | ASSPSAVIYGYT
TRBJ2-5 | TRBV5-1 | NA | ASSLGRQGQETQY
TRBJ1-5 | TRBV19 | NA | ASARDRGRGVRNQPQH
TRBJ2-7 | TRBV9 | NA | ASSANSYEQY
TRBJ1-1 | TRBV20-1 | NA | SASQGSMNTEAF